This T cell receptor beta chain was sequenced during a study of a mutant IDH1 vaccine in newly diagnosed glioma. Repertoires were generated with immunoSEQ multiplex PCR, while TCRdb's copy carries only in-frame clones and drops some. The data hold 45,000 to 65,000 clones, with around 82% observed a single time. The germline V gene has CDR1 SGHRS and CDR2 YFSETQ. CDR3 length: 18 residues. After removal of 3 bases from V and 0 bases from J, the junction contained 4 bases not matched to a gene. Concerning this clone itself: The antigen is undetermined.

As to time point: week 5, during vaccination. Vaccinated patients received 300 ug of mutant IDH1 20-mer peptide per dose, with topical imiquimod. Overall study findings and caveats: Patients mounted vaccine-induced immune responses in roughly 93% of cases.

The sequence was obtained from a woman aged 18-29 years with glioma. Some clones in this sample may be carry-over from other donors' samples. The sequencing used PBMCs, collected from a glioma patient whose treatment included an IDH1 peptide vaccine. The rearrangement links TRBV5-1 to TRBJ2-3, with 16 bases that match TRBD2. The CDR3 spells CASSWGLAGGYSTDTQYF. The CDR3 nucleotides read TGCGCCAGCAGCTGGGGACTAGCGGGAGGGTATAGCACAGATACGCAGTATTTT.